One sample yielded the 28 T cell receptor beta chains listed below, sequenced in a study of blood T cells in healthy people across ages. Combining a sample-barcoded 5' primer with a J-beta primer mix, a second PCR ran for 7 to 11 cycles. TCRdb used MiXCR to reprocess the 5' RACE reads, holding one entry per CDR3 protein. The table records roughly 1,100,000 distinct CDR3 sequences, under 30% of them present only once. The same data also went into a second study, on T cells of mothers and their children.

Sequencing used blood. These receptor sequences come from a girl aged 2-10 years in good health.

The chain couples TRBV28 to TRBJ2-3, with 8 bases fitting TRBD1. CDR3 length: 17 residues. Germline V lookup: CDR1 MDHEN, CDR2 SYDVKM. The junction had 13 bases not matched to a gene; V was cut back by 6 bases and J by 2 bases. This CDR3 reads CASSPIGQGLYTDTQYF. The CDR3 DNA follows: TGTGCCAGCAGCCCAATTGGACAGGGCTTGTACACAGATACGCAGTATTTT.

The J gene is TRBJ2-7, the V gene TRBV9; 13 bases match TRBD2. The CDR3 runs to 17 residues. V shed 3 bases and J 4 bases; nucleotides not matched to a gene: 10. Germline values: CDR1 SGDLS, CDR2 YYNGEE. The CDR3 coding sequence is TGTGCCAGCAGCGCGACCGGGACTAGCGGGATCGAGTACGAGCAGTACTTC. Translated: CASSATGTSGIEYEQYF.

The rearrangement uses TRBV7-6 and TRBJ1-4; D gene unclear. With 6 bases removed from V and 6 bases from J, the gap between germline ends came to 14 bases. Germline values: CDR1 SGHVS, CDR2 FNYEAQ. This CDR3 is 14 amino acids long. The CDR3 spells CASRNSGWDEKLFF. CDR3 bases: TGTGCCAGCAGGAACAGTGGATGGGATGAAAAACTGTTTTTT.

V is TRBV7-2 and J is TRBJ2-5; 8 bases map to TRBD2. The end of the DNA aligns better with TRBJ2-7, so the J call may be wrong. Germline assignment: CDR1 SGHTA and CDR2 FQGNSA. The CDR3 loop spans 15 amino acids. CDR3 sequence (DNA): TGTGCCAGCAGCTCCCCCCGCGGGGGGACCTACGAGCAGTACTTC. It yields the protein CASSSPRGGTYEQYF.

With regard to this clonotype: At one boundary the junction diverges from the germline segment, which might be a read error. The chain links TRBV20-1 to TRBJ1-1; D unclear. This CDR3 has 11 residues. CDR1 DFQATT and CDR2 SNEGSKA come from the germline V gene (reference sequence). In nucleotides, the CDR3 is TGCAGTGCTAGAGCGATAACTGAAGTTTTCTTT. Amino acid sequence: CSARAITEVFF.

The chain carries TRBV11-2 and TRBJ1-1; the D is unclear. The CDR3 loop spans 14 amino acids. Trimming left V 4 bases short and J 5 bases short, with 14 bases between. Germline assignment: CDR1 SGHAT and CDR2 FQNNGV. The CDR3 DNA reads TGTGCCAGCAGCTCCGGGCCCTACCTAACTGAAGCTTTCTTT. Amino acid sequence: CASSSGPYLTEAFF.

The V gene is TRBV29-1, the J gene TRBJ1-2, with D uncertain. Germline V lookup: CDR1 SQVTM, CDR2 ANQGSEA. Trimming shortened V by 5 bases and J by 7 bases, and 20 bases separated the two germline ends. The CDR3 consists of 14 residues. CDR3 coding DNA: TGCAGCGTTTATCGATTTGGGAACGAGGGTGGCTACACCTTC. Protein product: CSVYRFGNEGGYTF.

This clonotype occurred a few times. The chain employs TRBV27 and TRBJ1-1, with a weak D call TRBD1 (6 bases). CDR1 and CDR2 from the germline V gene are MNHEY and SMNVEV (reference sequence). The ends were cut back, 1 base at V and 3 bases at J, with 12 bases in the middle. CDR3 size: 15 residues. The CDR3 region has the DNA TGTGCCAGCAGTTTATGGGCAGGGGCAGACACTGAAGCTTTCTTT. Its protein product is CASSLWAGADTEAFF.

This clonotype was found a few times. CDR3 loop: CAISEDGETQYF. CDR3 DNA sequence: TGTGCCATCAGTGAGGACGGGGAGACCCAGTACTTC. The chain has TRBV10-3 and TRBJ2-5; no definite D call. Trimming cost V 2 bases and J 5 bases, with 6 bases left between them. This CDR3 contains 12 residues. Germline lookup yields CDR1 ENHRY and CDR2 SYGVKD.

This clonotype occurred a few times. This chain uses TRBV19 with TRBJ1-6; TRBD1 might be the D (5 bases). Trimming left V 2 bases short and J 9 bases short, with 11 bases between. CDR1 and CDR2 from the germline V gene are LNHDA and SQIVND (reference sequence). The CDR3 loop spans 14 amino acids. The CDR3 is CASSIQGPGSPLHF. CDR3 bases: TGTGCCAGTAGTATACAGGGACCGGGTTCACCCCTCCACTTT.

The chain carries TRBV16 and TRBJ2-4; 8 bases agree with TRBD1. J gave up 7 bases and V 2 bases, and 4 bases lay outside the gene matches. The CDR3 runs to 14 residues. Germline CDR1 and CDR2: KGHSY and FQNENV. In DNA form, the CDR3 reads TGTGCCAGCAGCCAAGCAGGGGGCGCGAACATTCAGTACTTC. Translated: CASSQAGGANIQYF.

The chain employs TRBV21-1 and TRBJ2-4; the table gives TRBD1 as D, unverified against the DNA. TRBV21-1 is designated a pseudogene. The CDR3 has 18 residues. The chain's CDR3 is CASSKALWDRGAKNIQYF. As DNA, the CDR3 is TGTGCCAGCAGCAAAGCGCTTTGGGACAGGGGGGCCAAAAACATTCAGTACTTC.

The chain carries TRBV11-2 and TRBJ2-7, with 8 bases aligning to TRBD1. CDR1 is SGHAT and CDR2 is FQNNGV in the germline V gene. V lost 0 bases to trimming and J lost 6 bases; unmatched junction nucleotides: 4. CDR3 length equals 14 residues. This CDR3 reads CASSLDGQGFEQYF. In nucleotides, the CDR3 is TGTGCCAGCAGCTTAGACGGACAGGGCTTCGAGCAGTACTTC.

The V and J genes are TRBV5-1 and TRBJ1-6; no clear D. The CDR3 contains 15 residues. Trimming left V 0 bases short and J 7 bases short, with 11 bases between. CDR1 is SGHRS and CDR2 is YFSETQ in the germline V gene. The CDR3 loop is CASSLGPGRNSPLHF. DNA of the CDR3: TGCGCCAGCAGCTTGGGTCCGGGGAGGAATTCACCCCTCCACTTT.

This sequence joins TRBV6-6 and TRBJ2-1; 7 bases match TRBD2. There are 14 residues in the CDR3. Per the germline V gene, CDR1 is MNHNY and CDR2 is SVGAGI (reference sequence). The V gene end was trimmed by 5 bases and the J gene end by 2 bases; junction bases not matched to a gene: 3. CDR3 nucleotide sequence: TGTGCCAGCAGTAGGGAGGGCACCTACAATGAGCAGTTCTTC. It encodes CASSREGTYNEQFF.

This rearrangement joins TRBV7-8 to TRBJ2-2; possible D gene TRBD1, 6 bases. Between the trimmed V and J ends, which lost 4 bases and 6 bases, there was a span of 12 bases. Looked up from germline, CDR1 is SGHVS and CDR2 is FQNEAQ. The CDR3 is made up of 14 amino acids. CDR3 sequence (DNA): TGTGCCAGCAGCTCGGACAGTAGGCCCGGGGAGCTGTTTTTT. Amino acid sequence: CASSSDSRPGELFF.

The chain joins TRBV29-1 to TRBJ2-3; perhaps TRBD1 as D (5 bases). The V gene lost 4 bases and the J gene lost 1 base, with 12 bases spanning the gap. Germline V gives CDR1 SQVTM, CDR2 ANQGSEA. There are 14 residues in the CDR3. The DNA for the CDR3 is TGCAGCGTTGGGGGCCCCCGGGGCACAGATACGCAGTATTTT. Amino acids: CSVGGPRGTDTQYF.

The gene calls are TRBV7-8 and TRBJ2-1, with TRBD2 identical over 8 bases. Germline CDR1 SGHVS, CDR2 FQNEAQ. The CDR3 is 15 amino acids. V gave up 0 bases and J gave up 7 bases; unmatched junction bases: 5. CDR3 sequence: CASSLAWTSWNEQFF. CDR3 bases: TGTGCCAGCAGCTTAGCCTGGACTAGCTGGAATGAGCAGTTCTTC.

The sample holds many counts of this clonotype. The chain carries TRBV4-2 and TRBJ2-1; 12 nucleotides line up with TRBD2. Germline V gives CDR1 LGHNA, CDR2 YNFKEQ. The junction had 5 bases not matched to a gene; V was cut back by 1 base and J by 1 base. The CDR3 is 18 amino acids. CDR3 sequence (DNA): TGTGCCAGCAGCCAAGGGCCTAGCGGGGGGGCTTCCTACAATGAGCAGTTCTTC. Its translation is CASSQGPSGGASYNEQFF.

This clonotype has a handful of counts. This chain joins TRBV10-3 and TRBJ2-5, with a tentative D call TRBD2 (6 bases). Trimming cost V 5 bases and J 6 bases, with 16 bases left between them. CDR1 is ENHRY, CDR2 SYGVKD, per germline. CDR3 length equals 14 residues. The DNA of the CDR3 is TGTGCCATCAGTAAGACGGGACTGGGCAAGACCCAGTACTTC. The encoded protein is CAISKTGLGKTQYF.

This clonotype has more than one count but fewer than ten. The chain carries TRBV5-1 and TRBJ2-1; 8 positions agree with TRBD2. The V gene end was trimmed by 4 bases and the J gene end by 7 bases; junction bases not matched to a gene: 10. The CDR3 has 15 amino acids. CDR1 SGHRS and CDR2 YFSETQ come from the germline V gene. Here the CDR3 reads CASSPGGTSSNEQFF. CDR3 nucleotides: TGCGCCAGCAGCCCTGGGGGGACTAGTAGTAATGAGCAGTTCTTC.

This clonotype showed up just a few times. The chain joins TRBV15 to TRBJ2-4, with 8 bases that match TRBD2. The CDR3 spans 14 residues. The germline V gene encodes CDR1 LNHNV and CDR2 YYDKDF (reference sequence). The V gene end was trimmed by 7 bases and the J gene end by 8 bases; junction bases not matched to a gene: 10. The CDR3 DNA sequence: TGTGCCACCAACGCCGGGGGGGCAGGGGACATTCAGTACTTC. This translates into CATNAGGAGDIQYF.

The chain joins TRBV5-1 to TRBJ2-1; 7 nucleotides agree with TRBD2. Gene TRBJ2-5 matches the end of the DNA better, so the J call may be wrong. Germline CDR1 and CDR2: SGHRS and YFSETQ. The CDR3 is 17 amino acids. The CDR3 is CASSSGPSRLAGETQYF. The DNA for the CDR3 is TGCGCCAGCAGCTCGGGGCCTTCTAGACTAGCTGGAGAGACCCAGTACTTC.

Only one count was recorded for this clonotype. This chain links TRBV29-1 with TRBJ1-4, with D uncertain. V was cut by 6 bases and J by 8 bases, with 16 bases left in between. This CDR3 region has 13 residues. Germline V gene sequence: CDR1 SQVTM, CDR2 ANQGSEA. CDR3 sequence: CSVRFLEGEKLFF. CDR3 nucleotides: TGCAGCGTAAGATTCCTCGAGGGAGAAAAACTGTTTTTT. The full variable domain, completed using reference TRBV29-1 and TRBJ1-4, is SAVISQKPSRDICQRGTSLTIQCQVDSQVTMMFWYRQQPGQSLTLIATANQGSEATYESGFVIDKFPISRPNLTFSTLTVSNMSPEDSSIYLCSVRFLEGEKLFFGSGTQLSVL.

The V gene is TRBV11-2, the J gene TRBJ1-1; 11 bases line up with TRBD1. The CDR3 has 14 residues. Germline trimming cut 7 bases from V and 3 bases from J; bases unmatched to any gene: 4. CDR1 SGHAT and CDR2 FQNNGV come from the germline V gene. The CDR3 protein is CASTRTGGYTEAFF. CDR3 coding DNA: TGTGCCAGCACCAGGACAGGGGGCTACACTGAAGCTTTCTTT.

This rearrangement joins TRBV27 to TRBJ2-5; 8 positions match TRBD1. The CDR3 spans 15 residues. Germline loops: CDR1 MNHEY, CDR2 SMNVEV (reference sequence). V gave up 2 bases and J gave up 5 bases; unmatched junction bases: 7. This chain's CDR3 is CASSLVRGQRETQYF. The CDR3 DNA reads TGTGCCAGCAGTTTAGTCAGGGGGCAACGGGAGACCCAGTACTTC.

This clonotype has a handful of counts. As DNA, the CDR3 is TGTGCCAGCAGGAGGGACAGGGAAAACTACGAGCAGTACTTC. This codes for CASRRDRENYEQYF. This chain uses TRBV27 with TRBJ2-7; 9 bases agree with TRBD1. Germline assignment: CDR1 MNHEY and CDR2 SMNVEV (reference sequence). The CDR3 contains 14 residues. Trimming took 6 bases from V and 3 from J; bases not matched to a gene: 6.

This clonotype came up a few times. One end of the junction varies from germline; a read error may be responsible. This chain uses TRBV29-1 with TRBJ2-1; 13 bases map to TRBD2. CDR1 and CDR2 (germline): SQVTM, ANQGSEA. The CDR3 is made up of 15 amino acids. CDR3 amino acids: CSVEGTSGSRDERFF. The CDR3 DNA sequence: TGCAGCGTTGAAGGGACTAGCGGGAGTCGGGATGAGCGGTTCTTC.